This T cell receptor (beta chain) was profiled in a study of Graves' ophthalmopathy and Graves' hyperthyroidism. As for the study in general: The study drew peripheral blood at initial diagnosis, before any treatment. Broader study findings: Among expanded thyroid clonotypes above 0.001 frequency, most also occurred in blood.

This clonotype has just a few counts. Its matching antigen is unknown. V gave up 3 bases and J gave up 4 bases, with 7 bases separating them. This CDR3 spans 13 amino acids. Orbital computed tomography and thyroid ultrasound, along with TRAb, serum thyroxine and clinical symptoms, underpinned diagnosis. PBMCs were isolated by Ficoll-Paque density gradient centrifugation, using roughly 11 ml of fresh peripheral blood as the starting material. TCR beta CDR3 regions were amplified from RNA transcripts. The authors performed first-round RT-PCR with HTBI primers and then a second-round multiplex PCR. One entry per CDR3 protein results from TCRdb running MiXCR on the multiplex PCR reads. This table holds almost 750,000 distinct CDR3 sequences, approximately 40% found once.

Input material: peripheral blood. This TCR was recovered from an adult man with Graves' ophthalmopathy. The chain carries TRBV12-3 or TRBV12-4 and TRBJ1-5; no reliable D call. The CDR3: CASSFFENQPQHF. The CDR3 DNA reads TGTGCCAGCAGTTTCTTCGAAAATCAGCCCCAGCATTTT.